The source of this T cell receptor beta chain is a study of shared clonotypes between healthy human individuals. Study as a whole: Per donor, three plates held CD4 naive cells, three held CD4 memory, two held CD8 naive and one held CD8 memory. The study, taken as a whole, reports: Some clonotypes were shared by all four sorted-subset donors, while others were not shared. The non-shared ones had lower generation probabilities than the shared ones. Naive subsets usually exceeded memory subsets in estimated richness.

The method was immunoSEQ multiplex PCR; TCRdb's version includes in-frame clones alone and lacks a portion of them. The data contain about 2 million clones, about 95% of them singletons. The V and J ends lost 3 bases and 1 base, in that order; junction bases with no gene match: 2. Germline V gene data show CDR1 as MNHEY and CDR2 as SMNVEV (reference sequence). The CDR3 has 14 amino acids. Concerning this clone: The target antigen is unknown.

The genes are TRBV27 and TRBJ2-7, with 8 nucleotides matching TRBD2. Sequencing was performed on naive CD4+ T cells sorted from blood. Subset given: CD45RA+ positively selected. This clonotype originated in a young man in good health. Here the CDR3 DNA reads TGTGCCAGCAGTTTTCGACTAGCGTCCTACGAGCAGTACTTC. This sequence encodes CASSFRLASYEQYF.